Listed here are 5 T cell receptor beta chains from one sample, sequenced in a study of blood T cell repertoires in COVID-19 (TCRdb year 2020). The library was built by means of the immunoSEQ multiplex PCR assay. The source is immuneACCESS, and TCRdb retained only in-frame sequences with V and J called. Part of the clones is not carried over; for the studies checked, unresolved V genes explain less than half of this, and the remainder is unexplained. This sample is represented by 55,000 to 80,000 clones; roughly 90% of them were singletons. 5.5% to 6.5% of the sample lies in the top ten. Input material: peripheral blood. Receptors were obtained from a human donor in a cohort sampled during active COVID-19.

This chain links TRBV28 with TRBJ1-1; D not certain. V was clipped by 1 base and J by 5 bases, with 11 bases between them. The V gene's germline CDR1 is MDHEN and CDR2 SYDVKM. This CDR3 spans 14 amino acids. The CDR3 DNA is TGTGCCAGCAGTTTATCCAACGGTATGACTGAAGCTTTCTTT. Translation gives CASSLSNGMTEAFF.

The chain couples TRBV15 to TRBJ1-2, with D unresolved. Germline V lookup: CDR1 LNHNV, CDR2 YYDKDF (reference sequence). The CDR3 sequence is 14 residues long. Trimming stripped 1 base from V and 1 base from J, with 7 bases between. CDR3 sequence: CATSRVGSNYGYTF. In DNA form, the CDR3 reads TGTGCCACCAGCAGAGTTGGTAGTAACTATGGCTACACCTTC.

This chain joins TRBV19 and TRBJ2-7; 8 bases map to TRBD1. The CDR3 spans 12 residues. Per germline, CDR1 LNHDA and CDR2 SQIVND (reference sequence). V lost 10 bases, J lost 2 bases, and 4 bases stayed unmatched. Here the CDR3 reads CATRDRTYEQYF. CDR3 in DNA: TGTGCCACCCGGGACAGGACCTACGAGCAGTACTTC.

Comment on this clone: An end of the junction differs from the germline gene, which may be a read error. The chain carries TRBV6-5 and TRBJ1-1; 12 nucleotides align to TRBD1. The CDR3 totals 13 residues. CDR1 and CDR2 (germline): MNHEY, SVGAGI. Written as DNA, the CDR3 is TGTGCCAGCAGCGCAGAAGGGACAGGGGGCCATACCTTT. It yields the protein CASSAEGTGGHTF.

This clone was seen just once. The gene calls are TRBV2 and TRBJ1-6; D gene uncertain. CDR1 SNHLY and CDR2 FYNNEI come from the germline V gene. The V end lost 6 bases, the J end lost 0 bases, and 15 bases lay between the germline ends. This CDR3 spans 17 amino acids. Here the CDR3 reads CASRSIPGPSYNSPLHF. CDR3 DNA: TGTGCCAGCAGGTCAATCCCAGGTCCCTCCTATAATTCACCCCTCCACTTT.